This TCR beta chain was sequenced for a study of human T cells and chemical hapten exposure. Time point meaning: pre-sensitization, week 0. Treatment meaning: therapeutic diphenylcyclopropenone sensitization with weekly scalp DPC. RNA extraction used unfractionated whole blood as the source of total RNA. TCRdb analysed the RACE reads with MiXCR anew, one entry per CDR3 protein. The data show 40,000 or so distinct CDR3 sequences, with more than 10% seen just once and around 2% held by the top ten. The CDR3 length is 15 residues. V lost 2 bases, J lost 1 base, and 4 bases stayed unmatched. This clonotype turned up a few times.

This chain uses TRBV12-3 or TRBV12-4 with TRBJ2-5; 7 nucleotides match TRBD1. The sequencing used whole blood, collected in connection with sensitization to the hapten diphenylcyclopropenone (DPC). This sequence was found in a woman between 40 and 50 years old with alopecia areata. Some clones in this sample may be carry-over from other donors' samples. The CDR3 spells CASSLTGTAQETQYF. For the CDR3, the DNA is TGTGCCAGCAGTTTAACCGGGACAGCCCAAGAGACCCAGTACTTC.